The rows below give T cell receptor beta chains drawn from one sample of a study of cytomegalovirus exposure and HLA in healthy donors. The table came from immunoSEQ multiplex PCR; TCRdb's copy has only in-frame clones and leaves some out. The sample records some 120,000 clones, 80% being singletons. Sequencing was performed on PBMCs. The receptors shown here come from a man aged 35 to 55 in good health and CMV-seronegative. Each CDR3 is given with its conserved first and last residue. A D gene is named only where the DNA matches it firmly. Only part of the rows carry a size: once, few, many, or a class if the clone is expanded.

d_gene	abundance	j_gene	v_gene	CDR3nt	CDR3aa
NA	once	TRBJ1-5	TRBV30	TGTGCCTGGGGGGCGGGGGCAGCAGGGAATCAGCCCCAGCATTTT	CAWGAGAAGNQPQHF
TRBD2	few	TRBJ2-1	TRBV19	TGTGCCAGTAGTGCGAGGACTAGCGGGAGTTGGAATGAGCAGTTCTTC	CASSARTSGSWNEQFF
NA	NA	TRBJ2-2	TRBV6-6	TGTGCCAGCACTTTAACAGGTCACGACACCGGGGAGCTGTTTTTT	CASTLTGHDTGELFF
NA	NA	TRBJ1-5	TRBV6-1	TGTGCCAGCTGGCGGGGCACCGAAATACAGCCCCAGCATTTT	CASWRGTEIQPQHF
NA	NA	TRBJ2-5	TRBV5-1	TGCGCCAGCAGCCCTCGTGCTAGCGCAGAGACCCAGTACTTC	CASSPRASAETQYF
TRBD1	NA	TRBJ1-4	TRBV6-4	TGTGCCAGCAGCCCCACAGGGGGCGGTGAAAAACTGTTTTTT	CASSPTGGGEKLFF
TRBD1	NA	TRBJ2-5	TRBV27	TGTGCCAGCAGTCCAGGGGGCGGGGAGACCCAGTACTTC	CASSPGGGETQYF
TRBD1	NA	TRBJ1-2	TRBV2	TGTGCCAGCAGTGAAAGGGCCGGAGGGGGCCTCTTCTATGGCTACACCTTC	CASSERAGGGLFYGYTF
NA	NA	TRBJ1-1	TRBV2	TGTGCCAGCAGGAAGGAAGTTGGTCTAGGAACTACTGAAGCTTTCTTT	CASRKEVGLGTTEAFF
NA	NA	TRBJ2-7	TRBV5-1	TGCGCCAGCAGCTTGGGCCCACAAGGGGGCTACGAGCAGTACTTC	CASSLGPQGGYEQYF
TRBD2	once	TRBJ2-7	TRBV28	TGTGCCAGTGGGACTAGCGGGAGGGCCGGGGGAAACGAGCAGTACTTC	CASGTSGRAGGNEQYF
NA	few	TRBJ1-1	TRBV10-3	TGTGCCATCAGTGAGTCGGGTGGCAGGGCAAACACTGAAGCTTTCTTT	CAISESGGRANTEAFF
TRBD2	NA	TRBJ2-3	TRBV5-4	TGTGCCAGCAGCCGAATGGGGGGGAGCACAGATACGCAGTATTTT	CASSRMGGSTDTQYF
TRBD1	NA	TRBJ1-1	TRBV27	TGTGCCAGCAGTTCGGGACAGGGGGCAGGATTTACTGAAGCTTTCTTT	CASSSGQGAGFTEAFF
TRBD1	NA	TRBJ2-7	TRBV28	TGTGCCAGCAGTCCACCCGGACAGGGGGGTTACGAGCAGTACTTC	CASSPPGQGGYEQYF
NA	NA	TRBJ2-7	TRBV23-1	TGCGCCAGCGCACCCTCGAGGAACTCCTACGAGCAGTACTTC	CASAPSRNSYEQYF
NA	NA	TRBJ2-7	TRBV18	TGTGCCAGCTCACCTGGACAGTCCTACGAGCAGTACTTC	CASSPGQSYEQYF
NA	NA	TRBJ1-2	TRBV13	TGTGCCAGCAGCTTAGAACGACAGACTAACTATGGCTACACCTTC	CASSLERQTNYGYTF
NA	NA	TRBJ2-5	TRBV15	TGTGCCACCAGCAGAGACCCCAGTGAGACCCAGTACTTC	CATSRDPSETQYF
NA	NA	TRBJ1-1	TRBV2	TGTGCCAGCAGTGAGGAGCAGGGTACTGAAGCTTTCTTT	CASSEEQGTEAFF
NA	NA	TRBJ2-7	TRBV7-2	TGTGCCAGCAGCCCCTATGAGGAGCAGTACTTC	CASSPYEEQYF
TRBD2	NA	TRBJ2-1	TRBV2	TGTGCCAGCTGGCGCGGGGGGGCGACCCGCTCCTACAATGAGCAGTTCTTC	CASWRGGATRSYNEQFF
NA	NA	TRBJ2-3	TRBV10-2	TGCGCCACCGCGCTGGGTAGCTTGAGCACAGATACGCAGTATTTT	CATALGSLSTDTQYF
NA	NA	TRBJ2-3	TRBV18	TGTGCCAGCTCACCGGGGGGTGGCGATACGCAGTATTTT	CASSPGGGDTQYF
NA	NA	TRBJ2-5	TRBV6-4	TGTGCCACCAACGGAGAGACCCAGTACTTC	CATNGETQYF
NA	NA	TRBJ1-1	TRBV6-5	TGTGCCAGCAGTTTGGCGGGTACCACTGAAGCTTTCTTT	CASSLAGTTEAFF
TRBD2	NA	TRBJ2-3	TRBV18	TGTGCCAGCTCACCACCGGCGGGGGGGCGGTCACACACGCAGTATTTT	CASSPPAGGRSHTQYF
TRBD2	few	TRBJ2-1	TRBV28	TGTGCCAGCAGCCCTCCCGGGACTAGCGCCAATGAGCAGTTCTTC	CASSPPGTSANEQFF
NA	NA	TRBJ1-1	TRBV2	TGTGCCAGCGTCCGTGGGCAGGACACTGAAGCTTTCTTT	CASVRGQDTEAFF
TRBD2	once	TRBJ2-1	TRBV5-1	TGCGCCAGCAGCAGCCGGGGGGAATGGTCCTACAATGAGCAGTTCTTC	CASSSRGEWSYNEQFF
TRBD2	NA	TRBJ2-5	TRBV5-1	TGCGCCAGCAGCCCCCGACTAGCGGGGGTGCAGGAGACCCAGTACTTC	CASSPRLAGVQETQYF
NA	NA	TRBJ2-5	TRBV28	TGTGCCAGCACCCTCGCAGGGGAAGAGACCCAGTACTTC	CASTLAGEETQYF
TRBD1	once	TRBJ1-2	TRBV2	TGTGCCAGCAGCAGGGACAGGGTTGAGGGCTACACCTTC	CASSRDRVEGYTF
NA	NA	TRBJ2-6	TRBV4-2	TGTGCCAGCAGCCCCAGTCCGGGAGGGGCCAACGTCCTGACTTTC	CASSPSPGGANVLTF
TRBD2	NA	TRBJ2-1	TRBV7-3	TGTGCCAGCAGCCCCTCTGGGCGGGAGGGGAATGAGCAGTTCTTC	CASSPSGREGNEQFF
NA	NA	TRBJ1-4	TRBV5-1	TGCGCCAGCAGCCCAACAGGGTCAACTAATGAAAAACTGTTTTTT	CASSPTGSTNEKLFF
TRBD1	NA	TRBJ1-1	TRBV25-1	TGTGCCAGTAGGACAGGGGGCTTAGGCACTGAAGCTTTCTTT	CASRTGGLGTEAFF
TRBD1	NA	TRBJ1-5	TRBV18	TGTGCCAGCTCACCTGGCAGGGGGAATCAGCCCCAGCATTTT	CASSPGRGNQPQHF
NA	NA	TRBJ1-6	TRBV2	TGTGCCAGCAGGGGCGGGACCTATAATTCACCCCTCCACTTT	CASRGGTYNSPLHF
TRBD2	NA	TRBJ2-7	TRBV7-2	TGTGCCAGCAGCCGAGGAGGCGGGGGAGGGTACGAGCAGTACTTC	CASSRGGGGGYEQYF
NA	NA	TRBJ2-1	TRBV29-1	TGCAGCGTCGCGGGCCCCGGGAGCGGAGGGAATGAGCAGTTCTTC	CSVAGPGSGGNEQFF
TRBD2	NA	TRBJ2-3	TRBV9	TGTGCCAGCAGCGTACCCGGGGAGGGTACGCAGTATTTT	CASSVPGEGTQYF
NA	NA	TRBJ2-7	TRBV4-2	TGTGCCAGCAGCCACGGCTACGAGCAGTACTTC	CASSHGYEQYF
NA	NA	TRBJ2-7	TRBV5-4	TGTGCCAGCAGCTGGGGCCTGGCTAATTCCTCCTACGAGCAATACTTC	CASSWGLANSSYEQYF
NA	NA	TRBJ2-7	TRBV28	TGTGCCAGCAGTCAACCCGGGAGCTCCTACGAGCAGTACTTC	CASSQPGSSYEQYF
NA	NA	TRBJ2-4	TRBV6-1	TGTGCCAGCAGTGAAGTCGGGTTGGCCAAAAACATTCAGTACTTC	CASSEVGLAKNIQYF